The 10 T cell receptor beta chains in this list originate from one sample, sequenced in a study of blood T cell repertoires in COVID-19. The data were produced by immunoSEQ multiplex PCR, yet TCRdb's version contains in-frame clones alone and is incomplete. The sample shows over 250,000 clones, 80% to 90% of them seen only once. The sample comprised peripheral blood. These receptors all come from a woman aged 40 to 49 who had recovered from COVID-19.

The chain carries TRBV4-1 and TRBJ2-1; D uncertain. Per the germline V gene, CDR1 is MGHRA and CDR2 is YSYEKL. There are 14 residues in the CDR3. The germline V and J ends were trimmed by 1 base and 4 bases, with 8 bases remaining between them. The CDR3 DNA reads TGCGCCAGCAGCCAAGTTGCCACATACAATGAGCAGTTCTTC. Its protein product is CASSQVATYNEQFF.

The chain recombines TRBV5-1 with TRBJ1-3; maybe TRBD1 (5 bases). V was trimmed by 4 bases and J by 4 bases, leaving 15 bases between them. In germline, CDR1 is SGHRS, CDR2 YFSETQ. The CDR3 has 15 residues. CDR3 in DNA: TGCGCCAGCAGCACGGACACTCCCGGCGGAAACACCATATATTTT. This gives the protein CASSTDTPGGNTIYF.

The CDR3 loop is CASSLQTDSYGYTF. CDR3 DNA sequence: TGTGCCAGCAGCCTCCAGACAGATAGCTATGGCTACACCTTC. This rearrangement joins TRBV3-1 (or the pseudogene TRBV3-2) to TRBJ1-2, with D possibly being TRBD1 (5 bases). Germline CDR1 is LGHDT and CDR2 is YNNKEL (reference sequence). V lost 4 bases and J lost 4, with 13 bases in between. The length of the CDR3 is 14 residues.

This clone occurred once. The chain recombines TRBV4-2 with TRBJ2-3, with D possibly being TRBD2 (5 bases). This CDR3 is built from 16 residues. V dropped 4 bases and J dropped 6 bases, with 20 bases sitting between them. Germline assignment: CDR1 LGHNA and CDR2 YNFKEQ. The CDR3 DNA sequence: TGTGCCAGCAGCCGACTAACGGGTTCCCCTCGGGATACGCAGTATTTT. Translation: CASSRLTGSPRDTQYF.

This chain connects TRBV18 to TRBJ1-2, with 7 nucleotides matching TRBD1. The V and J ends lost 6 bases and 4 bases, in that order; junction bases with no gene match: 5. From germline, CDR1 is KGHSH and CDR2 LQKENI. The CDR3 sequence is 13 residues long. The CDR3 coding sequence is TGTGCCAGCTCGCCAGGGGGGATCTATGGCTACACCTTC. This encodes CASSPGGIYGYTF.

The V call is TRBV10-3, the J call TRBJ2-1; 10 bases are a match to TRBD2. The V gene's germline CDR1 is ENHRY and CDR2 SYGVKD. CDR3 length: 15 residues. With 5 bases clipped from V and 10 bases from J, the junction kept 11 bases outside the gene matches. CDR3 DNA: TGTGCCATCAGTCCCCGAAGCGGGGGGGCTCAGGAGCAGTTCTTC. Translated: CAISPRSGGAQEQFF.

The rearrangement joins TRBV25-1 to TRBJ2-7; 7 bases match TRBD2. Germline V gene sequence: CDR1 MGHDK, CDR2 SYGVNS. V gave up 4 bases and J gave up 0 bases; unmatched junction bases: 6. This CDR3 region has 15 residues. CDR3 in DNA: TGTGCCAGCAGTGGAGCGGGGCGCAGCTCCTACGAGCAGTACTTC. Translation gives CASSGAGRSSYEQYF.

CDR3 sequence: CASSIDYRGYEQYF. CDR3 bases: TGTGCCAGTAGTATAGATTACAGGGGCTACGAGCAGTACTTC. This chain joins TRBV19 and TRBJ2-7, with TRBD1 matching 7 bases. V lost 0 bases and J lost 3; bases outside the gene matches: 2. The CDR3 is made up of 14 amino acids. Germline CDR1 reads LNHDA; CDR2 reads SQIVND (reference sequence).

The genes are TRBV25-1 and TRBJ2-7; 8 positions match TRBD2. This CDR3 is 15 amino acids long. Germline CDR1 is MGHDK and CDR2 is SYGVNS. V was clipped by 3 bases and J by 3 bases; unmatched bases: 7. CDR3 DNA: TGTGCCAGCAGTGAGGGGGCTAGCGGGTACTACGAGCAGTACTTC. Protein sequence: CASSEGASGYYEQYF.

This clone came up many times. V is TRBV6-2 or TRBV6-3 and J is TRBJ1-2, with a possible D match to TRBD1 (6 bases). CDR3 length equals 17 residues. The V gene's germline CDR1 is MNHEY and CDR2 SVGEGT. The germline V and J ends were trimmed by 2 bases and 1 base, with 17 bases remaining between them. The CDR3: CASSYRGGGQSNYGYTF. The CDR3, as DNA: TGTGCCAGCAGTTACCGAGGAGGAGGACAGAGTAACTATGGCTACACCTTC.